These 15 T cell receptor beta chains were all obtained from the same sample, sequenced in a study of blood T cell repertoires in COVID-19. Data came from immunoSEQ multiplex PCR; TCRdb stores just in-frame clones and leaves some out. Of 130,000 or so clones listed, approximately 85% were seen once; the top ten hold around 4.1%. Material: peripheral blood. The receptor source for this set is a human donor in a cohort sampled during active COVID-19.

The V gene is TRBV30, the J gene TRBJ1-5, with D hard to call. Deletions cut 0 bases from V and 0 bases from J, with 6 bases between. Germline CDR1 and CDR2: GTSNPN and SVGIG (reference sequence). The CDR3 runs to 14 residues. The CDR3 coding sequence is TGTGCCTGGAGTGTAACAGCTAGCAATCAGCCCCAGCATTTT. This sequence encodes CAWSVTASNQPQHF.

The rearrangement links TRBV27 to TRBJ1-1; no clear D gene. The CDR3 covers 13 residues. With 10 bases removed from V and 0 bases from J, the gap between germline ends came to 12 bases. The germline CDR1 and CDR2 sequences are MNHEY and SMNVEV (reference sequence). The CDR3: CATRGGMNTEAFF. Here the CDR3 DNA reads TGTGCCACCCGCGGAGGGATGAACACTGAAGCTTTCTTT.

V and J are TRBV4-3 and TRBJ2-6; tentatively, D is TRBD1 (5 bases). Trimming left V 0 bases short and J 4 bases short, with 13 bases between. In germline, CDR1 is LGHNA, CDR2 YSLEER. This CDR3 is 17 amino acids long. The DNA for the CDR3 is TGCGCCAGCAGCCAAGATTTCAGGGTTCCAGGGGCCAACGTCCTGACTTTC. Translating gives CASSQDFRVPGANVLTF.

The chain employs TRBV27 and TRBJ2-1; tentative D call: TRBD2 (6 bases). Germline V lookup: CDR1 MNHEY, CDR2 SMNVEV (reference sequence). This CDR3 spans 16 amino acids. V dropped 5 bases and J dropped 6 bases, with 20 bases sitting between them. The CDR3 nucleotides are TGTGCCAGCAGTCCCTTCCGGGCACTGCGGGGCAATGAGCAGTTCTTC. It yields the protein CASSPFRALRGNEQFF.

The CDR3 DNA reads TGTGCCAGCAGTTACTCGCCAGACTACTATGGCTACACCTTC. Amino acid sequence: CASSYSPDYYGYTF. The chain uses TRBV6-5 and TRBJ1-2; D gene unclear. The germline V and J ends were trimmed by 0 bases and 3 bases, with 8 bases remaining between them. The CDR3 has 14 residues. Germline V gene data show CDR1 as MNHEY and CDR2 as SVGAGI.

The chain recombines TRBV7-8 with TRBJ2-5, with no clear D. Trimming took 6 bases from V and 3 from J, leaving 14 bases between them. In germline, CDR1 is SGHVS, CDR2 FQNEAQ. The CDR3 covers 14 residues. In DNA, the CDR3 is TGTGCCAGCAGACCCACCCGGTTAGAAGAGACCCAGTACTTC. It codes for CASRPTRLEETQYF. The whole variable domain, filled in from reference TRBV7-8 and TRBJ2-5, reads GAGVSQSPRYKVAKRGQDVALRCDPISGHVSLFWYQQALGQGPEFLTYFQNEAQLDKSGLPSDRFFAERPEGSVSTLKIQRTQQEDSAVYLCASRPTRLEETQYFGPGTRLLVL.

This chain joins TRBV7-2 and TRBJ2-7; D possibly corresponds to TRBD2 (6 bases). This CDR3 spans 15 amino acids. V lost 3 bases and J lost 3, with 15 bases in between. Germline V gene lookup returns CDR1 SGHTA and CDR2 FQGNSA. The CDR3 reads CASSLGTSSLYEQYF. For the CDR3, the DNA is TGTGCCAGCAGCTTGGGTACTAGCTCCCTCTACGAGCAGTACTTC.

The V call is TRBV14, the J call TRBJ2-3; 10 nucleotides align to TRBD2. This CDR3 comprises 15 residues. V dropped 3 bases and J dropped 3; count of bases not matched to a gene: 3. Germline assignment: CDR1 SGHDN and CDR2 FVKESK. DNA for the CDR3: TGTGCCAGCAGCCACCGAGCGGGGGGGACAGATACGCAGTATTTT. It codes for CASSHRAGGTDTQYF.

The chain links TRBV5-1 to TRBJ1-1, with 9 nucleotides matching TRBD1. Germline CDR1 and CDR2: SGHRS and YFSETQ. The CDR3 extends over 15 amino acids. Trimming cost V 4 bases and J 10 bases; bases outside gene matches: 14. The CDR3 reads CASSAGTGFVDGAFF. The CDR3 nucleotides read TGCGCCAGCAGCGCCGGGACAGGGTTTGTCGATGGAGCTTTCTTT. The whole variable domain, filled in from reference TRBV5-1 and TRBJ1-1, reads KAGVTQTPRYLIKTRGQQVTLSCSPISGHRSVSWYQQTPGQGLQFLFEYFSETQRNKGNFPGRFSGRQFSNSRSEMNVSTLELGDSALYLCASSAGTGFVDGAFFGQGTRLTVV.

For this clone: The junction departs from germline at one end; a sequencing error may be responsible. The V gene is TRBV3-1 (or the pseudogene TRBV3-2), the J gene TRBJ2-3; possible D gene TRBD2, 5 bases. The CDR3 covers 14 residues. CDR1 is LGHDT and CDR2 is YNNKEL in the germline V gene (reference sequence). The CDR3 DNA reads as TGTGCCAGCAGCCAAGAGGCTAGCAGAGATACGCAGTATTTT. It encodes CASSQEASRDTQYF.

To note about this clone: This CDR3 is also generated by other DNA sequences in the sample. The genes are TRBV7-9 and TRBJ1-5, with D perhaps TRBD1 (6 bases). Trimming left V 4 bases short and J 4 bases short, with 11 bases between. CDR3 length: 14 residues. The germline CDR1 and CDR2 sequences are SEHNR and FQNEAQ (reference sequence). CDR3 nucleotide sequence: TGTGCCAGCAGCTGGGAAGGGGGTAATCAGCCCCAGCATTTT. The encoded protein is CASSWEGGNQPQHF.

The J gene is TRBJ2-3, the V gene TRBV5-4; D possibly corresponds to TRBD2 (6 bases). The CDR3 has 14 residues. The V gene lost 5 bases and the J gene lost 2 bases, with 12 bases spanning the gap. Germline CDR1 reads SGHNT; CDR2 reads YYREEE (reference sequence). The CDR3: CASRPGLDTDTQYF. The CDR3, as DNA: TGTGCCAGCAGGCCGGGACTGGACACAGATACGCAGTATTTT.

The chain has TRBV24-1 and TRBJ2-5; 9 bases map to TRBD2. The CDR3 runs 14 residues. Germline loops: CDR1 KGHDR, CDR2 SFDVKD. V shed 7 bases, J shed 7 bases, and the junction held 9 bases outside the gene matches. CDR3 amino acids: CATRGLAEDGTQYF. The CDR3 DNA follows: TGTGCCACCAGGGGACTAGCCGAAGATGGGACCCAGTACTTC.

This clone is a singleton in its sample. The chain carries TRBV7-2 and TRBJ2-3; TRBD2 is a possible D gene (5 bases). Germline V CDR1 and CDR2: SGHTA, FQGNSA. The CDR3 sequence is 18 residues long. Trimming took off 4 bases at V and 0 bases at J, with 20 bases between the two ends. The CDR3 DNA sequence: TGTGCCAGCAGCTCCCCTTGGACTCCACAGCAGAGCACAGATACGCAGTATTTT. Protein: CASSSPWTPQQSTDTQYF.

Details on this clone: At the DNA level, this CDR3 is encoded by other sequences in the same sample as well. J is TRBJ2-3 and V is TRBV5-8, with 13 bases matching TRBD2. The V and J ends lost 2 bases and 3 bases, in that order; junction bases with no gene match: 3. Germline CDR1 is SGHTS and CDR2 is YDEGEE. The CDR3 runs 16 residues. The CDR3 region is CASSLGTSGTTDTQYF. The CDR3 DNA reads TGTGCCAGCAGCTTAGGGACTAGCGGGACTACAGATACGCAGTATTTT.